At least ten counts were recorded for the clone carrying this T cell receptor (beta chain). Its antigen is still unknown. This specimen belongs to a study of T cells in Graves' hyperthyroidism and ophthalmopathy. Study results and limitations: Clonotypes that were expanded in thyroid above 0.001 mostly appeared in blood too.

The CDR3 has 12 residues. V lost 4 bases, J lost 5 bases, and 9 bases lay in between. In germline, CDR1 is MDHEN, CDR2 SYDVKM. The TCR beta CDR3 regions underwent amplification using RNA transcripts as the source. HTBI primers drove first-round RT-PCR of the TCR CDR3. MiXCR was run by TCRdb on the multiplex PCR reads, yielding one entry per CDR3 protein. This repertoire shows about 380,000 distinct CDR3 sequences, around 15% found once; its top ten account for roughly a fifth. The source is a woman aged 25 to 39 with Graves' ophthalmopathy. The V call is TRBV28, the J call TRBJ2-7; D gene unclear. Sequences were obtained from blood. Here the CDR3 reads CASSWARDEQYF. Written as DNA, the CDR3 is TGTGCCAGCAGTTGGGCCAGAGACGAGCAGTACTTC. The full variable domain, with the rest looked up from reference TRBV28 and TRBJ2-7, is DVKVTQSSRYLVKRTGEKVFLECVQDMDHENMFWYRQDPGLGLRLIYFSYDVKMKEKGDIPEGYSVSREKKERFSLILESASTNQTSMYLCASSWARDEQYFGPGTRLTVT.